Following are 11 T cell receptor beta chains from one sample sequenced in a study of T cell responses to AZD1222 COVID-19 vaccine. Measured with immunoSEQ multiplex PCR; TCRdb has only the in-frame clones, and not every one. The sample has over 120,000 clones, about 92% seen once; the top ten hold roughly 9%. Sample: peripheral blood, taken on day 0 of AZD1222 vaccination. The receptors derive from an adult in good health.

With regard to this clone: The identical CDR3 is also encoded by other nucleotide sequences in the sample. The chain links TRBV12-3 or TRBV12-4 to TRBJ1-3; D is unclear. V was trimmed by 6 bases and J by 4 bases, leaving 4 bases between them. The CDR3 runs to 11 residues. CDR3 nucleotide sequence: TGTGCCAGCAGCCTCGGAAACACCATATATTTT. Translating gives CASSLGNTIYF.

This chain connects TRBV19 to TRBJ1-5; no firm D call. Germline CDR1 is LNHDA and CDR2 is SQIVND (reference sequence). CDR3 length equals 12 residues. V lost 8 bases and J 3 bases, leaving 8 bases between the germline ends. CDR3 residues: CASGGTNQPQHF. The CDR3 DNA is TGTGCCAGTGGAGGCACCAATCAGCCCCAGCATTTT.

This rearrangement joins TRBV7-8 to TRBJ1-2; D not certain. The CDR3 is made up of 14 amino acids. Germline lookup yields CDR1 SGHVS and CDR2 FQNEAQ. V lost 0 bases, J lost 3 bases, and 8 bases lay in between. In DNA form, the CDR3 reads TGTGCCAGCAGCTTAGCGGCACTTGACTATGGCTACACCTTC. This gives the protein CASSLAALDYGYTF.

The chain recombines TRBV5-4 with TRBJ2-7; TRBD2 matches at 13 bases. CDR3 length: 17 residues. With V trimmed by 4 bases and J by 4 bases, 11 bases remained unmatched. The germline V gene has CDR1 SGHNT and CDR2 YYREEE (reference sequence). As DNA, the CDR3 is TGTGCCAGCAGCACACGACTAGCGGGAGGTTTACGGTACGAGCAGTACTTC. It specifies CASSTRLAGGLRYEQYF.

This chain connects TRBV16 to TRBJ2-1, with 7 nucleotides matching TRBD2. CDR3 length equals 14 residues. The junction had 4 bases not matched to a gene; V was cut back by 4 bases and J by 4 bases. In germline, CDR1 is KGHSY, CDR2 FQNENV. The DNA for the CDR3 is TGTGCCAGCAGCCCTGTCGGGGGGTACAATGAGCAGTTCTTC. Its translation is CASSPVGGYNEQFF.

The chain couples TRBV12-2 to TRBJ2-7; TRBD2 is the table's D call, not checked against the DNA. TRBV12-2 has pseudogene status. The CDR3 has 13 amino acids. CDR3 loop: CASRSGLAYEQYF. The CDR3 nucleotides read TGTGCAAGTCGCTCCGGACTCGCCTACGAGCAGTACTTC.

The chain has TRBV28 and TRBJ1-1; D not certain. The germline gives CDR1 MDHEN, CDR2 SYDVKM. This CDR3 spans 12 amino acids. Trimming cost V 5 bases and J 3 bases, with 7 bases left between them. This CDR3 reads CASSNMHTEAFF. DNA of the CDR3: TGTGCCAGCAGTAATATGCACACTGAAGCTTTCTTT.

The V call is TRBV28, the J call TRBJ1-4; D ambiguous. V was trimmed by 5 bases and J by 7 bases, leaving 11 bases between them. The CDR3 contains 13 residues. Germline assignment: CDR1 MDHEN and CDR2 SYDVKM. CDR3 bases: TGTGCCAGCAGTGTCCCCGAGCGTGAAAAACTGTTTTTT. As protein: CASSVPEREKLFF.

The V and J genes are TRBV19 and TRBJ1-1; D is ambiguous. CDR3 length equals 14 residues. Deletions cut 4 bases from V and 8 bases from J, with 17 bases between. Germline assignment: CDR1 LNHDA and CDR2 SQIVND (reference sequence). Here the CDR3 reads CASSTRSSFGEAFF. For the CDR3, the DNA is TGTGCCAGTAGTACCCGGTCTTCTTTCGGAGAAGCTTTCTTT.

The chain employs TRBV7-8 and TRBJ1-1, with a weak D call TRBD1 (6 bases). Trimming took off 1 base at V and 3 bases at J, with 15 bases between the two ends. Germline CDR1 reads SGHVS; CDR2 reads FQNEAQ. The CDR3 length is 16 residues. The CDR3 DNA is TGTGCCAGCAGCTTAGGTGGTAGGGGGGTCGACACTGAAGCTTTCTTT. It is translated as CASSLGGRGVDTEAFF.

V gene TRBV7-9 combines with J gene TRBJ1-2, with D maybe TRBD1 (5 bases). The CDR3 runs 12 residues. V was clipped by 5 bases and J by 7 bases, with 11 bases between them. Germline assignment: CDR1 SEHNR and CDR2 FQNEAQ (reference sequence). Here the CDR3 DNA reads TGTGCCAGCAGCACCACGGGGGGTGGCTACACCTTC. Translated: CASSTTGGGYTF.